This entry is about one TCR beta chain. The clone's antigen remains unknown. CDR3 length: 12 amino acids, cysteine to phenylalanine. The entry carries no DNA sequence. The germline V gene (reference sequence) yields LNHNV for CDR1 and YYDKDF for CDR2. The data were obtained in a study of T cells expressing NK-cell markers (TCRdb year 2020). With respect to the entire study: Fewer than ten donors provided sorted CD3+CD56+NKG2C+, CD3+CD56+NKG2C- and CD3+CD56-NKG2C+ T-cell subsets, whose TCR beta-chain repertoires were profiled. The libraries were sequenced on Illumina HiSeq 2000/2500, MiSeq or NextSeq, producing 2 x 150 bp reads. Among the eight sequenced donors, only one was HCMV-seronegative, while the other seven were HCMV-seropositive. The study sequenced eight donors, all healthy volunteers chosen at random: three men and five women.

Instrument used: Illumina HiSeq 2000. 5'RACE template switching, by which a universal primer site and unique molecular identifiers were added, was used to make TCR beta cDNA libraries. cDNA synthesis was primed from the TCR beta constant segment and was followed by two successive PCR amplification steps. From the authors' description of their analysis: MIGEC was used to demultiplex reads and group reads by UMI, and MiTCR was used to assemble and quantify clonotypes. To exclude erroneous sequences, only TCR cDNA sequences supported by at least two reads were retained. The tcR package was used for downstream repertoire analysis, with clonotypes matched between fractions based on CDR3 nucleotide sequence plus V segment. VDJmatch was used to annotate antigen specificity against VDJdb, with one amino acid substitution allowed in CDR3. After reprocessing by TCRdb, each CDR3 protein sequence is one entry, and no DNA is given. TCRdb's processing, not the study's, gives the V and J calls here. The sample table holds roughly 390,000 distinct CDR3 sequences. 9.5% to 12% of the sample lies in the top ten.

General conclusions and limits of the study: Those dominant clonotypes were again the most abundant among CD3+CD56-NKG2C+ cells in a few donors, at about 25-60.1%. For roughly six donors, the dominant CD3+CD56+NKG2C+ clonotypes were among the top 10 CD8+ clonotypes and accounted for roughly 1.0-8% of CD8+ T cells. Whether the expanded NKG2C-expressing T cell clones were specific for HCMV antigens was left unclear.

HCMV-specific IgG was detected in serum with a commercial ELISA kit to determine HCMV serostatus. Ficoll density gradient centrifugation was used to isolate peripheral blood mononuclear cells from blood. Sample: blood T cells: a sorted CD56 or NKG2C T cell subset, CD4+ or CD8+ T cells, or bulk PBMC T cells (not recorded which). The clonotype originates from a woman between 45 and 65 years old in good health. Donor details come from another sample of the same person, matched by shared clones. In this chain, TRBV15 is recombined with TRBJ2-1; TCRdb lists TRBD2, though no DNA is available to test this call. Here the CDR3 is given as CATSGGDFEQFF.